This T cell receptor (beta chain) was documented in a study of blood T cell repertoires in COVID-19. The repertoire was sequenced with immunoSEQ multiplex PCR; TCRdb's copy has only in-frame clones and lacks some. The table lists roughly 320,000 clones, about nine tenths of them singletons. Sequenced input: PBMCs or T cells enriched from blood (not recorded which). The receptor comes from a man aged 25 to 40 who had recovered from COVID-19.

The CDR3 sequence: CASGTSRMYEQYF. The DNA for the CDR3 is TGTGCCAGCGGGACAAGTCGTATGTACGAGCAGTACTTC. The chain recombines TRBV6-5 with TRBJ2-7; possible D gene TRBD1, 6 bases. The germline V gene has CDR1 MNHEY and CDR2 SVGAGI. The V gene lost 8 bases and the J gene lost 4 bases, with 15 bases spanning the gap. The CDR3 sequence is 13 residues long.